This T cell receptor beta chain was sequenced for a study of blood T cell repertoires in COVID-19. Looking at the study overall: Both acute and convalescent COVID-19 samples were obtained from the United States, Italy and Spain. PBMCs, B-cell-depleted T cells, or T cells were the source of the cDNA or gDNA that made up the material.

The CDR3 is 15 amino acids. V dropped 0 bases and J dropped 0 bases, with 6 bases sitting between them. Looked up from germline, CDR1 is SGHDT and CDR2 is YYEEEE. As originally analysed: Reference gene primer amplification gave nucleated cell count estimates. The data were produced by immunoSEQ multiplex PCR, yet TCRdb's version contains in-frame clones alone and is incomplete. V, J and clone size were drawn from that table, and D and trimming were deduced from the DNA. Among approximately 14,000 clones, around four fifths were seen once, and the ten largest hold over 15%. The rearrangement uses TRBV5-6 and TRBJ2-2; D might be TRBD1 (5 bases). Sequenced input: peripheral blood. This receptor was identified in a man aged 35 to 55 with active or convalescent COVID-19. In nucleotides, the CDR3 is TGTGCCAGCAGCTTGGACAGGTCGAACACCGGGGAGCTGTTTTTT. This gives the protein CASSLDRSNTGELFF.